Listed here are 17 T cell receptor beta chains from one sample, sequenced in a study of cytomegalovirus exposure and HLA in healthy donors. PCR was performed using 60 Vbeta and 13 Jbeta primers. The assay was immunoSEQ multiplex PCR, and TCRdb's table has in-frame clones only and misses some. The sample contains approximately 130,000 clones, about 10% of which appear only once. Sequences were obtained from PBMCs. The receptors stem from a woman between 40 and 55 years old in good health and CMV-seropositive.

This clone has more than one count but fewer than ten. The rearrangement uses TRBV2 and TRBJ1-5; weak D call: TRBD1 (6 bases). There are 14 residues in the CDR3. Germline CDR1 reads SNHLY; CDR2 reads FYNNEI. V lost 5 bases and J 0 bases, leaving 8 bases between the germline ends. The CDR3 spells CASSRDISNQPQHF. The CDR3, as DNA: TGTGCCAGCAGTCGGGACATTAGCAATCAGCCCCAGCATTTT.

This clone was seen a handful of times. V is TRBV6-1 and J is TRBJ2-4, with D perhaps matching TRBD1 (7 bases). Per germline, CDR1 MNHNS and CDR2 SASEGT. The CDR3 totals 12 residues. V was cut by 5 bases and J by 15 bases, with 17 bases left in between. The CDR3 region has the DNA TGTGCCAGCAGTAGGGGGGACAGCCGGACGTACTTC. This codes for CASSRGDSRTYF.

The rearrangement links TRBV14 to TRBJ1-1; no definite D call. This CDR3 has 11 residues. Germline values: CDR1 SGHDN, CDR2 FVKESK. V lost 1 base, J lost 11 bases, and 8 bases lay in between. The CDR3 DNA is TGTGCCAGCAGCCAAGGGTATCGGGCTTTCTTT. It codes for CASSQGYRAFF.

This clone was found a few times. This chain joins TRBV11-1 and TRBJ1-1, with D possibly TRBD1 on 6 matching bases. CDR1 is SGHAT, CDR2 FQDESV, per germline (reference sequence). The V end was cut by 5 bases, the J end by 11 bases, with 15 bases between. The CDR3 is made up of 12 amino acids. This chain's CDR3 is CASSLGGRLAFF. The CDR3 region has the DNA TGTGCCAGCAGCCTGGGGGGGCGTTTGGCTTTCTTT.

This rearrangement joins TRBV19 to TRBJ2-3; weak D call: TRBD2 (6 bases). This CDR3 comprises 18 residues. Trimming cost V 9 bases and J 2 bases, with 27 bases left between them. CDR1 LNHDA and CDR2 SQIVND come from the germline V gene (reference sequence). CDR3 residues: CAREGRLRGAIVTDTQYF. The CDR3 DNA follows: TGTGCCAGAGAAGGTCGGTTGCGGGGTGCTATCGTCACAGATACGCAGTATTTT.

The table lists this clone with a few counts. The genes are TRBV19 and TRBJ1-4, with D unresolved. V was clipped by 7 bases and J by 4 bases, with 13 bases between them. Germline CDR1 and CDR2: LNHDA and SQIVND (reference sequence). The CDR3 runs to 14 residues. The CDR3 protein is CASKGAALNEKLFF. CDR3 nucleotides: TGTGCCAGTAAGGGAGCCGCTCTTAATGAAAAACTGTTTTTT.

This clone was observed a handful of times. The chain employs TRBV6-5 and TRBJ1-5, with 9 bases identical to TRBD1. The germline V gene has CDR1 MNHEY and CDR2 SVGAGI. The CDR3 length is 14 residues. Trimming cost V 5 bases and J 7 bases; bases outside gene matches: 6. As DNA, the CDR3 is TGTGCCAGCAGTCAGGGGACAGGGCTACAGCCCCAGCATTTT. This sequence encodes CASSQGTGLQPQHF.

This clone has just a few counts. The CDR3 nucleotides read TGTGCCAGCAGTGAAGCGGACGTAGCGGAGACCCAGTACTTC. It translates to CASSEADVAETQYF. V usage is TRBV2 and J usage is TRBJ2-5; weak D call: TRBD2 (5 bases). CDR1 is SNHLY, CDR2 FYNNEI, per germline. V was cut by 0 bases and J by 5 bases, with 10 bases left in between. The CDR3 contains 14 residues. The complete variable domain, with remaining parts taken from reference TRBV2 and TRBJ2-5, reads EPEVTQTPSHQVTQMGQEVILRCVPISNHLYFYWYRQILGQKVEFLVSFYNNEISEKSEIFDDQFSVERPDGSNFTLKIRSTKLEDSAMYFCASSEADVAETQYFGPGTRLLVL.

The chain uses TRBV7-9 and TRBJ2-7; 8 bases fit TRBD1. The ends lost 3 bases at V and 5 bases at J; junction bases unmatched: 9. The CDR3 length is 15 residues. Per the germline V gene, CDR1 is SEHNR and CDR2 is FQNEAQ (reference sequence). CDR3 protein: CASSFYGTGRDEQYF. DNA of the CDR3: TGTGCCAGCAGCTTTTATGGGACAGGCAGAGACGAGCAGTACTTC.

The rearrangement joins TRBV19 to TRBJ1-1; TRBD1 aligns across 7 bases. Germline V gene lookup returns CDR1 LNHDA and CDR2 SQIVND (reference sequence). The CDR3 loop spans 20 amino acids. V trimming: 4 bases; J trimming: 0 bases; junction bases outside the gene matches: 20. CDR3 DNA: TGTGCCAGTAGTACCCGTTCCATCAGGGGGGCCTCTAACATGAACACTGAAGCTTTCTTT. Amino acid sequence: CASSTRSIRGASNMNTEAFF.

This clone came up a few times. The chain employs TRBV4-1 and TRBJ1-3, with D tentatively TRBD1 (6 bases). Germline V gene data show CDR1 as MGHRA and CDR2 as YSYEKL. The V gene lost 2 bases and the J gene lost 3 bases, with 11 bases spanning the gap. This CDR3 comprises 15 residues. The CDR3 DNA follows: TGCGCCAGCAGCCAAATGACAGGTGTTGGAAACACCATATATTTT. This codes for CASSQMTGVGNTIYF.

This rearrangement joins TRBV5-6 to TRBJ1-5, with D possibly TRBD1 on 5 matching bases. CDR3 size: 16 residues. Trimming removed 1 base at V and 2 bases at J, with 13 bases between. The germline V gene has CDR1 SGHDT and CDR2 YYEEEE. The CDR3 DNA reads as TGTGCCAGCAGCTTGCAGGGAGGGAGTGGCAATCAGCCCCAGCATTTT. The encoded protein is CASSLQGGSGNQPQHF.

This clone was detected a few times. This rearrangement joins TRBV25-1 to TRBJ1-1, with D unclear. With 8 bases removed from V and 4 bases from J, the gap between germline ends came to 20 bases. This CDR3 contains 15 residues. Germline V CDR1 and CDR2: MGHDK, SYGVNS. CDR3 coding DNA: TGTGCCAGCGCCGCCGTAGTGGGAGCCCTCACTGAAGCTTTCTTT. Its translation: CASAAVVGALTEAFF.

CDR3: CASSGGTEQYF. Written as DNA, the CDR3 is TGCGCCAGCAGCGGAGGGACGGAGCAGTACTTC. V and J are TRBV10-2 and TRBJ2-7; a weak D match, TRBD2 (6 bases). This CDR3 has 11 amino acids. Germline CDR1 WSHSY, CDR2 SAAADI. The V end lost 6 bases, the J end lost 7 bases, and 10 bases lay between the germline ends.

The rearrangement joins TRBV9 to TRBJ1-3; D is ambiguous. Germline V gene lookup returns CDR1 SGDLS and CDR2 YYNGEE. Trimming took off 0 bases at V and 8 bases at J, with 18 bases between the two ends. CDR3 length: 16 residues. CDR3 protein: CASSVAGGPAGDTIYF. The CDR3, as DNA: TGTGCCAGCAGCGTAGCAGGAGGACCCGCCGGAGACACCATATATTTT.

There are many counts of this clone. The gene calls are TRBV6-6 and TRBJ2-5; D not resolved. The CDR3 consists of 15 residues. Germline lookup yields CDR1 MNHNY and CDR2 SVGAGI (reference sequence). The germline V and J ends were trimmed by 6 bases and 0 bases, with 14 bases remaining between them. For the CDR3, the DNA is TGTGCCAGCAGAAAACACCAAACTAACCAAGAGACCCAGTACTTC. Translation gives CASRKHQTNQETQYF.

This clone was counted between two and nine times. The chain has TRBV6-6 and TRBJ2-3, with TRBD1 matching 11 bases. V lost 6 bases, J lost 5 bases, and 7 bases stayed unmatched. The germline V gene encodes CDR1 MNHNY and CDR2 SVGAGI (reference sequence). The CDR3 has 15 residues. The CDR3 loop is CASRTSGTGGDTQYF. The DNA of the CDR3 is TGTGCCAGCAGGACCTCCGGGACAGGGGGAGATACGCAGTATTTT.